The rows below give T cell receptor beta chains drawn from one sample of a study of T cells in localized non-small cell lung cancer. The method was immunoSEQ multiplex PCR; TCRdb's version includes in-frame clones alone and lacks a portion of them. The data hold thousands of clones, with more than 20% observed a single time. The sequencing used lung tumor tissue, collected before any cancer treatment. The receptors shown here come from a woman aged 35 to 70 with stage I squamous cell lung carcinoma. The CDR3 runs from the conserved cysteine through the conserved F or W. Fields, in order: clone size, J gene, D gene, V gene, CDR3 DNA, CDR3 protein. The D gene is left open where the match is weak. Clone size is not always given. Where it is, it says once, few, many or a class for expanded clones.

clone_size: few
j_call: TRBJ2-2
d_call: TRBD2
v_call: TRBV11-3
cdr3_nt: TGTGCCAGCAGCTTGGGACTAGCGGGAGTGTCTGGGGAGCTGTTTTTT
cdr3_aa: CASSLGLAGVSGELFF

clone_size: NA
j_call: TRBJ2-7
d_call: NA
v_call: TRBV9
cdr3_nt: TGTGCCAGCAGCCCCCGGACCTCTAGAGAGCAGTACTTC
cdr3_aa: CASSPRTSREQYF

clone_size: once
j_call: TRBJ2-6
d_call: TRBD1
v_call: TRBV15
cdr3_nt: TGTGCCACCAGATCGAGATCTGGACAGGGGGGGGCCAACGTCCTGACTTTC
cdr3_aa: CATRSRSGQGGANVLTF

clone_size: few
j_call: TRBJ2-2
d_call: TRBD2
v_call: TRBV9
cdr3_nt: TGTGCCAGCAGCCCGACTAGCGGGAGGGCCGGGGAGCTGTTTTTT
cdr3_aa: CASSPTSGRAGELFF

clone_size: few
j_call: TRBJ2-1
d_call: TRBD2
v_call: TRBV6-8
cdr3_nt: TGTGCCATCAGTGTAGCGGGGCGGAACAATGAGCAGTTCTTC
cdr3_aa: CAISVAGRNNEQFF

clone_size: NA
j_call: TRBJ1-5
d_call: TRBD1
v_call: TRBV6-8
cdr3_nt: TGTGCCAGCAGTAGGGACAGTAATCAGCCCCAGCATTTT
cdr3_aa: CASSRDSNQPQHF

clone_size: NA
j_call: TRBJ2-7
d_call: NA
v_call: TRBV2
cdr3_nt: TGTGCCAGCAGTCACGTTTCCTACGAGCAGTACTTC
cdr3_aa: CASSHVSYEQYF

clone_size: NA
j_call: TRBJ2-3
d_call: NA
v_call: TRBV30
cdr3_nt: TGTGCCTGGAGTGTAGGCCTCGGGACAGATACGCAGTATTTT
cdr3_aa: CAWSVGLGTDTQYF

clone_size: NA
j_call: TRBJ1-2
d_call: TRBD1
v_call: TRBV12-5
cdr3_nt: TGTGCCAGCACCCCCGGGACAGGGTGGGGCTACACCTTC
cdr3_aa: CASTPGTGWGYTF

clone_size: NA
j_call: TRBJ2-2
d_call: NA
v_call: TRBV19
cdr3_nt: TGTGCCAGTAGCCGGGCTGCCGGGTCGAACACCGGGGAGCTGTTTTTT
cdr3_aa: CASSRAAGSNTGELFF

clone_size: NA
j_call: TRBJ1-2
d_call: NA
v_call: TRBV6-8
cdr3_nt: TGTGCCAGCAGTGACCCGGGGTTAGGAGGCTACACCTTC
cdr3_aa: CASSDPGLGGYTF

clone_size: NA
j_call: TRBJ1-1
d_call: NA
v_call: TRBV6-8
cdr3_nt: TGTGCCAGCAGTAGACAGGTACTCATGAACACTGAAGCTTTCTTT
cdr3_aa: CASSRQVLMNTEAFF

clone_size: NA
j_call: TRBJ1-5
d_call: TRBD1
v_call: TRBV12-5
cdr3_nt: TGTGCTAGTGGTTTAGGGACAGGGAATCAGCCCCAGCATTTT
cdr3_aa: CASGLGTGNQPQHF

clone_size: few
j_call: TRBJ2-5
d_call: NA
v_call: TRBV6-8
cdr3_nt: TGTGCCAGCCTTACCGACTTGTTGGAGACCCAGTACTTC
cdr3_aa: CASLTDLLETQYF

clone_size: medium-sized
j_call: TRBJ2-1
d_call: TRBD2
v_call: TRBV4-1
cdr3_nt: TGCGCCAGCAGCCAAGTCCTAGCGGGCGAATACAATGAGCAGTTCTTC
cdr3_aa: CASSQVLAGEYNEQFF

clone_size: NA
j_call: TRBJ2-7
d_call: TRBD2
v_call: TRBV28
cdr3_nt: TGTGCCAGCAGTAACCCCCCCCAGGGATTTGGGGGGGACTACTCCTACGAGCAGTACTTC
cdr3_aa: CASSNPPQGFGGDYSYEQYF

clone_size: medium-sized
j_call: TRBJ2-4
d_call: NA
v_call: TRBV6-1
cdr3_nt: TGTGCCAGCAGTGAAGACCCGGCGCTAGCCAAAAACATTCAGTACTTC
cdr3_aa: CASSEDPALAKNIQYF

clone_size: NA
j_call: TRBJ2-5
d_call: TRBD2
v_call: TRBV9
cdr3_nt: TGTGCCAGCAGCGTATCGGGACTACCTAAAGAGACCCAGTACTTC
cdr3_aa: CASSVSGLPKETQYF

clone_size: NA
j_call: TRBJ2-5
d_call: NA
v_call: TRBV29-1
cdr3_nt: TGCAGCGTTGACAGGGGGGAAGAGACCCAGTACTTC
cdr3_aa: CSVDRGEETQYF

clone_size: few
j_call: TRBJ2-1
d_call: NA
v_call: TRBV11-3
cdr3_nt: TGTGCCAGCAGCTTGGTGTCTGGGGACGGTGAGCAGTTCTTC
cdr3_aa: CASSLVSGDGEQFF

clone_size: NA
j_call: TRBJ2-1
d_call: NA
v_call: TRBV18
cdr3_nt: TGTGCCAGCTCACCAATGTCAGCGCAAAGGGGCAATGAGCAGTTCTTC
cdr3_aa: CASSPMSAQRGNEQFF

clone_size: NA
j_call: TRBJ1-5
d_call: NA
v_call: TRBV28
cdr3_nt: TGTGCCAGCAGTTTAAATCAGGGTGCAAGGCCCCAGCATTTT
cdr3_aa: CASSLNQGARPQHF

clone_size: few
j_call: TRBJ2-3
d_call: NA
v_call: TRBV6-8
cdr3_nt: TGTGCCAGCAGATATACAGGGAGCTCGGCAGATACGCAGTATTTT
cdr3_aa: CASRYTGSSADTQYF

clone_size: few
j_call: TRBJ1-6
d_call: NA
v_call: TRBV11-3
cdr3_nt: TGTGCCAGCAGCCGGGGGGAATCCTATAATTCACCCCTCCACTTT
cdr3_aa: CASSRGESYNSPLHF

clone_size: large
j_call: TRBJ2-1
d_call: TRBD2
v_call: TRBV11-3
cdr3_nt: TGTGCCAGCAGCTTAACTAGCGGCCCGTACAATGAGCAGTTCTTC
cdr3_aa: CASSLTSGPYNEQFF

clone_size: NA
j_call: TRBJ1-2
d_call: NA
v_call: TRBV30
cdr3_nt: TGTGCCTGGAGAGTAAGCACCTATGGCTACACCTTC
cdr3_aa: CAWRVSTYGYTF

clone_size: few
j_call: TRBJ1-6
d_call: TRBD1
v_call: TRBV6-8
cdr3_nt: TGTGCCAGCAGTTACTCGCGGGACAGGGGGAGTTCACCCCTCCACTTT
cdr3_aa: CASSYSRDRGSSPLHF

clone_size: few
j_call: TRBJ1-4
d_call: NA
v_call: TRBV6-8
cdr3_nt: TGTGCCAGCATAGGTTATAACGAAAAACTGTTTTTT
cdr3_aa: CASIGYNEKLFF

clone_size: medium-sized
j_call: TRBJ2-2
d_call: TRBD2
v_call: TRBV9
cdr3_nt: TGTGCCAGCAAGACCAGCGGGGCGAACACCGGGGAGCTGTTTTTT
cdr3_aa: CASKTSGANTGELFF

clone_size: NA
j_call: TRBJ1-1
d_call: NA
v_call: TRBV9
cdr3_nt: TGTGCCAGCAGCATGGGACTCCTGAACACTGAAGCTTTCTTT
cdr3_aa: CASSMGLLNTEAFF

clone_size: NA
j_call: TRBJ2-1
d_call: NA
v_call: TRBV19
cdr3_nt: TGTGCCAGTAGTATAACGGGCGGGATTGAGCAGTTCTTC
cdr3_aa: CASSITGGIEQFF

clone_size: NA
j_call: TRBJ1-5
d_call: NA
v_call: TRBV5-4
cdr3_nt: TGTGCCAGCAGCCCTGGACGTGCCAATCAGCCCCAGCATTTT
cdr3_aa: CASSPGRANQPQHF

clone_size: NA
j_call: TRBJ2-4
d_call: TRBD2
v_call: TRBV6-7
cdr3_nt: TGTGCCAGCAGTACGAGCGGGAGGGGCCCCATTCAGTACTTC
cdr3_aa: CASSTSGRGPIQYF

clone_size: medium-sized
j_call: TRBJ2-7
d_call: NA
v_call: TRBV6-8
cdr3_nt: TGTGCCAGCAGGAACTACAGGGTGGGATACGAGCAGTACTTC
cdr3_aa: CASRNYRVGYEQYF

clone_size: NA
j_call: TRBJ2-7
d_call: NA
v_call: TRBV15
cdr3_nt: TGTGCCACCAGCAGAGATTTAGTACGGGGCAAACCCTACGAGCAGTACTTC
cdr3_aa: CATSRDLVRGKPYEQYF

clone_size: medium-sized
j_call: TRBJ2-5
d_call: NA
v_call: TRBV6-8
cdr3_nt: TGTGCCAGCAGTTACTCGGCCCTAGCTCGCGAGACCCAGTACTTC
cdr3_aa: CASSYSALARETQYF

clone_size: few
j_call: TRBJ2-2
d_call: NA
v_call: TRBV18
cdr3_nt: TGTGCCAGCTCAGTGAACACCGGGGAGCTGTTTTTT
cdr3_aa: CASSVNTGELFF

clone_size: few
j_call: TRBJ2-1
d_call: TRBD2
v_call: TRBV14
cdr3_nt: TGTGCCAGCAGCGAAACTAGCGGCTACAATGAGCAGTTCTTC
cdr3_aa: CASSETSGYNEQFF

clone_size: few
j_call: TRBJ1-6
d_call: NA
v_call: TRBV28
cdr3_nt: TGTGCCAGCAGTCGAACAGGGAATTCACCCCTCCACTTT
cdr3_aa: CASSRTGNSPLHF

clone_size: few
j_call: TRBJ1-2
d_call: NA
v_call: TRBV11-3
cdr3_nt: TGTGCTAGCAGCCGACGACTACGGCACTATGGCTACACCTTC
cdr3_aa: CASSRRLRHYGYTF

clone_size: once
j_call: TRBJ2-3
d_call: TRBD2
v_call: TRBV28
cdr3_nt: TGTGCCACCCAGGGGACTAGCGGCACAGATACGCAGTATTTT
cdr3_aa: CATQGTSGTDTQYF

clone_size: medium-sized
j_call: TRBJ1-2
d_call: TRBD1
v_call: TRBV6-8
cdr3_nt: TGTGCCAGCAGTTACTCCCCGGGACAGGGGTATGGCTACACCTTC
cdr3_aa: CASSYSPGQGYGYTF

clone_size: NA
j_call: TRBJ2-3
d_call: TRBD2
v_call: TRBV30
cdr3_nt: TGTGCCTGGAGTGTACGAAGGACTAGCGGCAGAACAGATACGCAGTATTTT
cdr3_aa: CAWSVRRTSGRTDTQYF

clone_size: NA
j_call: TRBJ2-1
d_call: TRBD1
v_call: TRBV9
cdr3_nt: TGTGCCAGCGACACCACCGGGACAGCCCAGTACAATGAGCAGTTCTTC
cdr3_aa: CASDTTGTAQYNEQFF

clone_size: few
j_call: TRBJ2-2
d_call: TRBD2
v_call: TRBV28
cdr3_nt: TGTGCCAGCAGTCCTAGCGGGAGGGTGAACACCGGGGAGCTGTTTTTT
cdr3_aa: CASSPSGRVNTGELFF

clone_size: few
j_call: TRBJ2-7
d_call: TRBD1
v_call: TRBV19
cdr3_nt: TGTGCCAGTAGTGCGGGACAGGAGTTCTACGAGCAGTACTTC
cdr3_aa: CASSAGQEFYEQYF

clone_size: few
j_call: TRBJ2-7
d_call: TRBD1
v_call: TRBV6-8
cdr3_nt: TGTGCCAGCAGATTAACCGGGACAGGGGGCTACGAGCAGTACTTC
cdr3_aa: CASRLTGTGGYEQYF

clone_size: NA
j_call: TRBJ1-2
d_call: TRBD1
v_call: TRBV6-8
cdr3_nt: TGTGCCAGCAGTTATCAGGGGGTCTCGACTGTTTATGGCTACACCTTC
cdr3_aa: CASSYQGVSTVYGYTF

clone_size: NA
j_call: TRBJ1-2
d_call: NA
v_call: TRBV30
cdr3_nt: TGTGCCTGGAGTCCCCATAACTATGGCTACACCTTC
cdr3_aa: CAWSPHNYGYTF

clone_size: NA
j_call: TRBJ1-2
d_call: TRBD1
v_call: TRBV28
cdr3_nt: TGTGCCAGCAGTCCCTACACCGGGACAGTCCGCCTATTCTATGGCTACACCTTC
cdr3_aa: CASSPYTGTVRLFYGYTF

clone_size: NA
j_call: TRBJ1-5
d_call: NA
v_call: TRBV29-1
cdr3_nt: TGCAGCGTTGCCGGGGGCGCGGAACAGCCCCAGCATTTT
cdr3_aa: CSVAGGAEQPQHF

clone_size: NA
j_call: TRBJ1-1
d_call: NA
v_call: TRBV7-5
cdr3_nt: TGTGCCAGCAGCGAGAGGGACAGGGCTGGCACTGAAGCTTTCTTT
cdr3_aa: CASSERDRAGTEAFF

clone_size: NA
j_call: TRBJ2-1
d_call: TRBD2
v_call: TRBV18
cdr3_nt: TGTGCCAGCTCACCACCATTCCTTACCGGGGGGGGTGAGCAGTTCTTC
cdr3_aa: CASSPPFLTGGGEQFF

clone_size: NA
j_call: TRBJ1-1
d_call: NA
v_call: TRBV6-8
cdr3_nt: TGTGCCAGCAGTCCCCGTAGGGGTCTGATGACTGAAGCTTTCTTT
cdr3_aa: CASSPRRGLMTEAFF

clone_size: NA
j_call: TRBJ2-1
d_call: NA
v_call: TRBV9
cdr3_nt: TGTGCCAGCATTGGCGGGACGGGGTCCTACAATGAGCAGTTCTTC
cdr3_aa: CASIGGTGSYNEQFF

clone_size: NA
j_call: TRBJ1-1
d_call: NA
v_call: TRBV7-1
cdr3_nt: TGTGCCAGCAGCTTCTTGGAGTTCACTGAAGCTTTCTTT
cdr3_aa: CASSFLEFTEAFF

clone_size: NA
j_call: TRBJ1-2
d_call: NA
v_call: TRBV29-1
cdr3_nt: TGCAGCGTCTTACACCGTAACTATGGCTACACCTTC
cdr3_aa: CSVLHRNYGYTF

clone_size: NA
j_call: TRBJ2-1
d_call: TRBD2
v_call: TRBV10-1
cdr3_nt: TGCGCCAGCAGTAACGGGGGGGTAGGTGGCAATGAGCAGTTCTTC
cdr3_aa: CASSNGGVGGNEQFF

clone_size: few
j_call: TRBJ2-5
d_call: NA
v_call: TRBV11-3
cdr3_nt: TGTGCCAGCAGCTTAGACTGGGACTTGGGGCCAGAGACCCAGTACTTC
cdr3_aa: CASSLDWDLGPETQYF

clone_size: few
j_call: TRBJ1-6
d_call: NA
v_call: TRBV11-3
cdr3_nt: TGTGCCAGCAGCCCCACATCCCCTCCCCGGTCACCCCTCCACTTT
cdr3_aa: CASSPTSPPRSPLHF